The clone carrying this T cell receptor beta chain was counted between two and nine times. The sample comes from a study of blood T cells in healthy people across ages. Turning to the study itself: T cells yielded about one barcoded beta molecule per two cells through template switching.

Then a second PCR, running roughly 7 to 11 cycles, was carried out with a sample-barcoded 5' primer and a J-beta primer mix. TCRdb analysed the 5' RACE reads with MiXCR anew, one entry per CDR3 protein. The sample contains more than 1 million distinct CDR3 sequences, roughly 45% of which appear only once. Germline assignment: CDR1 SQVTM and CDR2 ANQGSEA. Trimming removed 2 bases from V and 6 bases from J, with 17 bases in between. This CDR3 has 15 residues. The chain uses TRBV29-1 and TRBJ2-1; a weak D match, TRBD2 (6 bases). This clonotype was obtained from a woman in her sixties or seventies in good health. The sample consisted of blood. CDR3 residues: CSVEPPGSKSNEQFF. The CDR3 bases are TGCAGCGTTGAACCACCCGGGAGCAAAAGCAATGAGCAGTTCTTC.